One sample yielded the 27 T cell receptor beta chains listed below, sequenced in a study of blood T cell repertoires in COVID-19. The assay was immunoSEQ multiplex PCR, and TCRdb's table has in-frame clones only and misses some. This sample yields 160,000 or so clones, of which 65% to 90% are seen a single time; around 15% belongs to the top ten. Sequencing input: PBMCs or T cells enriched from blood (not recorded which). Source of these receptors: a man between 45 and 60 years old who had recovered from COVID-19.

Here the CDR3 reads CASSQESATQYF. CDR3 DNA sequence: TGTGCCAGCAGCCAAGAATCTGCGACGCAGTATTTT. The V gene is TRBV14, the J gene TRBJ2-3; D gene ambiguous. V dropped 0 bases and J dropped 9 bases, with 7 bases sitting between them. This CDR3 contains 12 residues. Germline assignment: CDR1 SGHDN and CDR2 FVKESK.

The chain links TRBV6-5 to TRBJ2-1; D is uncertain. V lost 7 bases to trimming and J lost 6 bases, with 7 bases between them. The length of the CDR3 is 11 residues. Germline lookup yields CDR1 MNHEY and CDR2 SVGAGI. CDR3 DNA sequence: TGTGCCAGCAAACTGTTCAATGAGCAGTTCTTC. It translates to CASKLFNEQFF.

The CDR3 DNA is TGTGCCTTTTTACACGGGGGGGATGCCAAAAACATTCAGTACTTC. Translation gives CAFLHGGDAKNIQYF. The V gene is TRBV5-5, the J gene TRBJ2-4; 8 bases are shared with TRBD2. V shed 10 bases, J shed 1 base, and the junction held 10 bases outside the gene matches. CDR3 length equals 15 residues. Germline-derived CDR1 and CDR2 are SGHKS and YYEKEE (reference sequence).

The rearrangement uses TRBV10-1 and TRBJ2-2, with 9 nucleotides matching TRBD2. This CDR3 is built from 14 residues. Per the germline V gene, CDR1 is WNHNN and CDR2 is SYGVQD (reference sequence). J was trimmed by 1 base and V by 8 bases; bases with no gene match: 2. The CDR3 is CASGSGGNTGELFF. The CDR3 region has the DNA TGCGCCAGCGGTAGCGGGGGGAACACCGGGGAGCTGTTTTTT.

CDR3 loop: CASSQVGQGAAKNIQYF. Written as DNA, the CDR3 is TGCGCCAGCAGCCAAGTGGGACAGGGGGCGGCCAAAAACATTCAGTACTTC. The chain uses TRBV4-1 and TRBJ2-4; 12 bases are a match to TRBD1. The CDR3 totals 17 residues. Germline V gene sequence: CDR1 MGHRA, CDR2 YSYEKL. J gave up 1 base and V 1 base, and 2 bases lay outside the gene matches.

The rearrangement joins TRBV6-6 to TRBJ1-5; 7 bases align to TRBD1. The CDR3 runs 15 residues. Per the germline V gene, CDR1 is MNHNY and CDR2 is SVGAGI (reference sequence). Trimming took 6 bases from V and 3 from J; bases not matched to a gene: 8. CDR3 sequence (DNA): TGTGCCAGCAGGACAGGGTCAGGACCCAATCAGCCCCAGCATTTT. Protein sequence: CASRTGSGPNQPQHF.

The chain has TRBV4-2 and TRBJ2-7; D is perhaps TRBD2 (6 bases). Germline V CDR1 and CDR2: LGHNA, YNFKEQ. V lost 0 bases and J 7 bases, leaving 22 bases between the germline ends. There are 17 residues in the CDR3. CDR3 in amino acids: CASSQDNGGLTRWEQYF. As DNA, the CDR3 is TGTGCCAGCAGCCAAGATAATGGTGGACTAACCAGATGGGAGCAGTACTTC.

This sequence joins TRBV5-4 and TRBJ1-5, with TRBD1 matching 10 bases. The CDR3 is 14 residues long. Germline V gene lookup returns CDR1 SGHNT and CDR2 YYREEE (reference sequence). The V and J ends lost 4 bases and 7 bases, in that order; junction bases with no gene match: 5. This CDR3 reads CASSTGTGEQPQHF. In nucleotides, the CDR3 is TGTGCCAGCAGCACCGGGACAGGGGAACAGCCCCAGCATTTT.

This clone was seen only a few times. The chain links TRBV19 to TRBJ1-2; D not certain. Germline CDR1 and CDR2: LNHDA and SQIVND (reference sequence). The CDR3 consists of 14 residues. Trimming cost V 7 bases and J 3 bases, with 15 bases left between them. The CDR3 here is CASKEVNRDYGYTF. CDR3 nucleotide sequence: TGTGCCAGTAAGGAGGTGAATAGGGACTATGGCTACACCTTC.

CDR3 in amino acids: CASSSLAGGLGTQYF. DNA for the CDR3: TGTGCCAGCAGCTCCCTAGCGGGGGGGCTTGGGACCCAGTACTTC. The chain couples TRBV3-1 (or the pseudogene TRBV3-2) to TRBJ2-5; TRBD2 aligns across 12 bases. The CDR3 covers 15 residues. Looked up from germline, CDR1 is LGHDT and CDR2 is YNNKEL (reference sequence). Losses at the gene ends were 5 bases for V and 7 bases for J; bases not matched to a gene: 8.

V is TRBV5-1 and J is TRBJ2-5; TRBD1 might be the D (6 bases). This CDR3 region has 15 residues. Germline-derived CDR1 and CDR2 are SGHRS and YFSETQ. V shed 4 bases and J shed 7 bases, with 20 bases lying between them. The CDR3 DNA reads as TGCGCCAGCAGCAGCAGGGGCCGTACCACTGGGACCCAGTACTTC. Amino acid sequence: CASSSRGRTTGTQYF.

This clone has a handful of counts. The chain has TRBV6-1 and TRBJ1-4, with 9 bases fitting TRBD1. CDR1 is MNHNS and CDR2 is SASEGT in the germline V gene. This CDR3 region has 16 residues. The trim removed 3 bases at V and 3 bases at J, leaving 5 bases unmatched. CDR3 in DNA: TGTGCCAGCAGTGATACAGGGGGCAGGGCTAATGAAAAACTGTTTTTT. This gives the protein CASSDTGGRANEKLFF.

The chain combines TRBV9 with TRBJ2-5, with TRBD2 as a possible D gene (7 bases). V dropped 0 bases and J dropped 4 bases, with 16 bases sitting between them. Per the germline V gene, CDR1 is SGDLS and CDR2 is YYNGEE. CDR3 length: 16 residues. The CDR3 DNA is TGTGCCAGCAGCGTAGAACCCGGGGGCGGGGGAGAGACCCAGTACTTC. The encoded protein is CASSVEPGGGGETQYF.

On this clone itself: Other nucleotide sequences from this sample produce the same CDR3. The V and J genes are TRBV18 and TRBJ1-4, with D hard to call. The V and J ends lost 2 bases and 8 bases respectively, with 9 bases between them. Germline values: CDR1 KGHSH, CDR2 LQKENI. CDR3 length: 13 amino acids. CDR3 sequence reads: CASSPGLTEKLFF. The CDR3 DNA sequence: TGTGCCAGCTCACCAGGACTGACAGAAAAACTGTTTTTT.

This chain uses TRBV6-4 with TRBJ1-2; perhaps TRBD1 as D (5 bases). There are 12 residues in the CDR3. In germline, CDR1 is MRHNA, CDR2 SNTAGT. Trimming stripped 2 bases from V and 7 bases from J, with 8 bases between. The CDR3: CASSDRGGGYTF. DNA of the CDR3: TGTGCCAGCAGTGACAGGGGCGGTGGCTACACCTTC.

This chain uses TRBV29-1 with TRBJ2-7; possible D gene TRBD1, 6 bases. The V gene's germline CDR1 is SQVTM and CDR2 ANQGSEA. The V and J ends lost 7 bases and 7 bases respectively, with 17 bases between them. This CDR3 contains 12 residues. DNA for the CDR3: TGCAGCGGGAGACAGGAGATAGGGGAGCAGTACTTC. Its translation is CSGRQEIGEQYF.

The chain links TRBV2 to TRBJ1-2; 11 positions agree with TRBD1. Germline V gene lookup returns CDR1 SNHLY and CDR2 FYNNEI. The ends lost 6 bases at V and 8 bases at J; junction bases unmatched: 11. The CDR3 is 15 residues long. CDR3 sequence reads: CASSEDRGHVGGYTF. CDR3 in DNA: TGTGCCAGCAGCGAGGACAGGGGGCACGTAGGCGGCTACACCTTC.

V is TRBV6-2 or TRBV6-3 and J is TRBJ2-1; 8 nucleotides agree with TRBD2. The CDR3 runs 16 residues. The junction had 12 bases not matched to a gene; V was cut back by 4 bases and J by 7 bases. Germline loops: CDR1 MNHEY, CDR2 SVGEGT. CDR3 in amino acids: CASSSQTSGPANEQFF. CDR3 DNA sequence: TGTGCCAGCAGTTCACAAACTAGCGGCCCCGCAAATGAGCAGTTCTTC.

This chain connects TRBV19 to TRBJ1-3; D unresolved. Trimming stripped 0 bases from V and 4 bases from J, with 16 bases between. This CDR3 has 17 amino acids. From germline, CDR1 is LNHDA and CDR2 SQIVND (reference sequence). The CDR3 DNA reads as TGTGCCAGTAGTATAGATGACAATTTAAGAGTCGGAAACACCATATATTTT. Its translation is CASSIDDNLRVGNTIYF. Variable domain in full (rest from reference TRBV19 and TRBJ1-3): DGGITQSPKYLFRKEGQNVTLSCEQNLNHDAMYWYRQDPGQGLRLIYYSQIVNDFQKGDIAEGYSVSREKKESFPLTVTSAQKNPTAFYLCASSIDDNLRVGNTIYFGEGSWLTVV.

This sequence joins TRBV11-3 and TRBJ2-1; maybe TRBD1 (5 bases). Trimming took 4 bases from V and 4 from J, leaving 8 bases between them. Germline values: CDR1 SGHNT, CDR2 YENEEA. There are 13 residues in the CDR3. CDR3 sequence reads: CASSSDRYNEQFF. The CDR3 DNA is TGTGCCAGCAGCTCCGACAGATACAATGAGCAGTTCTTC.

The chain has TRBV4-1 and TRBJ2-1; 10 bases match TRBD2. V lost 1 base to trimming and J lost 4 bases; unmatched junction nucleotides: 4. This CDR3 comprises 16 residues. Per the germline V gene, CDR1 is MGHRA and CDR2 is YSYEKL. CDR3 DNA sequence: TGCGCCAGCAGCCAAGTTGGTAGCGGGGGGTACAATGAGCAGTTCTTC. Translated, it gives CASSQVGSGGYNEQFF.

The chain uses TRBV19 and TRBJ1-1; D possibly corresponds to TRBD1 (6 bases). V lost 6 bases and J 11 bases, leaving 19 bases between the germline ends. Germline V gene lookup returns CDR1 LNHDA and CDR2 SQIVND (reference sequence). The length of the CDR3 is 13 residues. The CDR3 region is CASSRTALRIAFF. The CDR3 bases are TGTGCCAGTAGCCGGACAGCACTAAGAATTGCTTTCTTT.

The genes are TRBV18 and TRBJ2-5; D not resolved. Trimming shortened V by 6 bases and J by 5 bases, and 7 bases separated the two germline ends. In germline, CDR1 is KGHSH, CDR2 LQKENI. This CDR3 region has 11 residues. CDR3 sequence reads: CASSAVETQYF. CDR3 in DNA: TGTGCCAGCTCGGCGGTTGAGACCCAGTACTTC. Supplemented by reference TRBV18 and TRBJ2-5, the full variable domain reads NAGVMQNPRHLVRRRGQEARLRCSPMKGHSHVYWYRQLPEEGLKFMVYLQKENIIDESGMPKERFSAEFPKEGPSILRIQQVVRGDSAAYFCASSAVETQYFGPGTRLLVL.

The chain links TRBV4-1 to TRBJ2-7; tentative D call: TRBD2 (6 bases). CDR1 is MGHRA, CDR2 YSYEKL, per germline. V dropped 4 bases and J dropped 3 bases, with 19 bases sitting between them. The CDR3 covers 16 residues. Written as DNA, the CDR3 is TGCGCCAGCAGCCGACCCGGCGGGACTGGAAGCTACGAGCAGTACTTC. It specifies CASSRPGGTGSYEQYF.

The chain employs TRBV11-2 and TRBJ2-7; the match to TRBD1 covers 8 bases. J lost 0 bases, V lost 1 base, and 2 bases had no gene match. The germline CDR1 and CDR2 sequences are SGHAT and FQNNGV. The CDR3 loop spans 15 amino acids. This CDR3 reads CASSLGRGPSYEQYF. CDR3 nucleotide sequence: TGTGCCAGCAGCTTAGGCAGGGGGCCCTCCTACGAGCAGTACTTC.

V usage is TRBV6-5 and J usage is TRBJ2-7; no definite D call. In germline, CDR1 is MNHEY, CDR2 SVGAGI. This CDR3 has 13 residues. CDR3: CATTSRYSYEQYF. As DNA, the CDR3 is TGTGCGACGACTTCCCGGTATTCCTACGAGCAGTACTTC.

The chain recombines TRBV16 with TRBJ2-1; 8 bases match TRBD2. CDR3 size: 15 residues. The ends lost 2 bases at V and 4 bases at J; junction bases unmatched: 4. Germline V gene data show CDR1 as KGHSY and CDR2 as FQNENV. The DNA of the CDR3 is TGTGCCAGCAGCCAAAGCGGGGGTAATTACAATGAGCAGTTCTTC. Its translation is CASSQSGGNYNEQFF.